These T cell receptor beta chains were read from a single sample in a study of low-dose radiotherapy and immunotherapy resistance in tumors. MiXCR, run by TCRdb on the reads, gives a single entry per CDR3 protein. The sample lists tens of thousands of distinct CDR3 sequences, roughly 12% occurring once. The sample was PBMCs, taken before treatment. Receptors were obtained from a female donor with ovarian cancer. Each CDR3 is given with its conserved first and last residue. A D gene is named only where the DNA matches it firmly. Expanded clones are given a class, and other clones once, few, many or no size at all.

d_gene | j_gene | v_gene | abundance | CDR3aa | CDR3nt
NA | TRBJ2-1 | TRBV27 | many | CASSLSRGEAYNEQFF | TGTGCCAGCAGTTTATCTCGCGGAGAGGCCTACAATGAGCAGTTCTTC
NA | TRBJ2-7 | TRBV12-3/TRBV12-4 | NA | CASSSRGEDEQYF | TGTGCCAGCAGTTCCAGGGGGGAAGACGAGCAGTACTTC
NA | TRBJ2-7 | TRBV23-1 | many | CASSHNVGVHEQYF | TGCGCCAGCAGTCATAATGTCGGGGTCCACGAGCAGTACTTC
TRBD1 | TRBJ2-5 | TRBV6-1 | many | CASSALDRSNQETQYF | TGTGCCAGCAGCGCCCTGGACAGGTCAAACCAAGAGACCCAGTACTTC
NA | TRBJ2-1 | TRBV5-6 | many | CASSLDPGLYNEQFF | TGTGCCAGCAGCTTGGATCCGGGACTCTACAATGAGCAGTTCTTC
TRBD2 | TRBJ2-1 | TRBV2 | many | CASSESGERNNEQFF | TGTGCCAGCAGTGAGAGCGGGGAACGGAACAATGAGCAGTTCTTC
NA | TRBJ1-4 | TRBV10-3 | few | CAISDWEKLFF | TGTGCCATCAGTGACTGGGAAAAACTGTTTTTT
NA | TRBJ1-6 | TRBV14 | many | CASRSSYNSPLHF | TGTGCCAGCAGGAGCTCCTATAATTCACCCCTCCACTTT
TRBD1 | TRBJ2-3 | TRBV5-4 | NA | CASSPTGLQDTQYF | TGTGCCAGCAGCCCGACAGGGCTTCAAGATACGCAGTATTTT
NA | TRBJ2-6 | TRBV29-1 | many | CSVEGDVSSGANVLTF | TGCAGCGTCGAAGGGGACGTGAGCTCTGGGGCCAACGTCCTGACTTTC
NA | TRBJ1-6 | TRBV20-1 | many | CSAGHASSYNSPLHF | TGCAGTGCTGGCCATGCGAGCTCCTATAATTCACCCCTCCACTTT
NA | TRBJ2-2 | TRBV30 | many | CAWSVRRGTNTGELFF | TGTGCCTGGAGTGTACGGAGGGGAACTAACACCGGGGAGCTGTTTTTT
TRBD1 | TRBJ1-5 | TRBV29-1 | few | CSVAGTGGSNQPQHF | TGCAGCGTGGCCGGGACAGGGGGAAGCAATCAGCCCCAGCATTTT
TRBD1 | TRBJ2-5 | TRBV18 | many | CASSPGTGQETQYF | TGTGCCAGCTCACCCGGGACAGGGCAAGAGACCCAGTACTTC
NA | TRBJ1-2 | TRBV29-1 | many | CSVLQGLGYTF | TGCAGCGTTTTACAGGGACTTGGCTACACCTTC
NA | TRBJ2-1 | TRBV7-9 | many | CASSLLYNEQFF | TGTGCCAGCAGCTTACTGTACAATGAGCAGTTCTTC
NA | TRBJ2-5 | TRBV7-9 | many | CASSLWVTTAGETQYF | TGTGCCAGCAGCTTATGGGTTACCACGGCGGGAGAGACCCAGTACTTC
NA | TRBJ1-2 | TRBV3-1 | many | CASSQAASSNYGYTF | TGTGCCAGCAGCCAAGCAGCATCATCCAACTATGGCTACACCTTC
NA | TRBJ2-3 | TRBV20-1 | NA | CSTIRGPDTQYF | TGCAGCACGATTCGGGGCCCAGATACGCAGTATTTT
TRBD1 | TRBJ2-5 | TRBV28 | many | CASSTRQGVRETQYF | TGTGCCAGCAGTACCAGACAGGGGGTAAGGGAGACCCAGTACTTC
NA | TRBJ2-2 | TRBV2 | many | CASTSPNTGELFF | TGTGCCAGCACCTCCCCGAACACCGGGGAGCTGTTTTTT
NA | TRBJ2-6 | TRBV14 | NA | CASSLKWMDSGANVLTF | TGTGCCAGCAGTCTCAAGTGGATGGACTCTGGGGCCAACGTCCTGACTTTC
TRBD1 | TRBJ1-1 | TRBV7-8 | NA | CASSPNGQGNTEAFF | TGTGCCAGCAGCCCTAATGGACAGGGGAACACTGAAGCTTTCTTT
TRBD1 | TRBJ2-5 | TRBV6-2/TRBV6-3 | many | CASSARTGGWQETQYF | TGTGCCAGCAGCGCCCGGACAGGGGGCTGGCAAGAGACCCAGTACTTC
NA | TRBJ2-1 | TRBV29-1 | many | CSVGGLRGSSYNEQFF | TGCAGCGTTGGCGGCCTTCGGGGGAGCTCCTACAATGAGCAGTTCTTC
NA | TRBJ2-2 | TRBV28 | NA | CASSLTDYLNTGELFF | TGTGCCAGCAGTCTGACGGACTACCTGAACACCGGGGAGCTGTTTTTT
NA | TRBJ2-1 | TRBV7-9 | NA | CASRGRFHEQFF | TGTGCCAGCAGGGGTAGATTCCATGAGCAGTTCTTC
TRBD1 | TRBJ2-1 | TRBV6-4 | many | CASSRDRGDEQFF | TGTGCCAGCAGTCGGGACAGGGGTGATGAGCAGTTCTTC
NA | TRBJ2-3 | TRBV20-1 | many | CSAPTEPSTDTQYF | TGCAGTGCTCCTACTGAGCCTAGCACAGATACGCAGTATTTT
NA | TRBJ2-3 | TRBV7-2 | many | CASSTSPVGQDTQYF | TGTGCCAGCAGCACTAGCCCCGTGGGACAAGATACGCAGTATTTT
NA | TRBJ1-5 | TRBV2 | many | CASSLSGHGVQPQHF | TGTGCCAGCAGTTTATCGGGACATGGGGTCCAGCCCCAGCATTTT
TRBD1 | TRBJ1-6 | TRBV19 | many | CASSLRQGYNSPLHF | TGTGCCAGTAGTCTTCGACAGGGATATAATTCACCCCTCCACTTT
TRBD2 | TRBJ2-2 | TRBV18 | many | CASSPGTSGANTGELFF | TGTGCCAGCTCACCCGGGACTAGCGGGGCGAACACCGGGGAGCTGTTTTTT
TRBD2 | TRBJ2-1 | TRBV11-2 | NA | CASSSTSGKYNEQFF | TGTGCCAGCAGCTCGACTAGCGGGAAATACAATGAGCAGTTCTTC
TRBD1 | TRBJ2-5 | TRBV29-1 | many | CSVRNRDSQETQYF | TGCAGCGTGCGGAACCGGGACAGCCAAGAGACCCAGTACTTC
TRBD2 | TRBJ2-1 | TRBV20-1 | many | CSARDGTSGYNEQFF | TGCAGTGCTAGAGATGGGACTAGCGGCTACAATGAGCAGTTCTTC
NA | TRBJ2-1 | TRBV7-2 | many | CASSLGSGFSGPNNEQFF | TGTGCCAGCAGCTTAGGTTCCGGTTTTAGCGGCCCGAACAATGAGCAGTTCTTC
NA | TRBJ2-7 | TRBV28 | NA | CASSYSTASYEQYF | TGTGCCAGCAGTTACTCCACAGCCTCCTACGAGCAGTACTTC
NA | TRBJ2-1 | TRBV25-1 | many | CASSVQGGEQFF | TGTGCCAGCAGTGTACAGGGCGGTGAGCAGTTCTTC
TRBD1 | TRBJ2-7 | TRBV6-1 | many | CASSRTYRGLEQYF | TGTGCCAGCAGTCGCACTTACAGGGGTCTGGAGCAGTACTTC
TRBD1 | TRBJ1-1 | TRBV28 | many | CASLPQGVYMNTEAFF | TGTGCCAGTCTCCCTCAGGGGGTTTACATGAACACTGAAGCTTTCTTT
TRBD2 | TRBJ2-1 | TRBV5-1 | few | CASSPWTSGGSYNEQFF | TGCGCCAGCAGCCCCTGGACTAGCGGGGGCTCCTACAATGAGCAGTTCTTC
NA | TRBJ2-3 | TRBV11-2 | many | CASMNPGGTDTQYF | TGTGCCAGCATGAACCCTGGAGGAACAGATACGCAGTATTTT
NA | TRBJ2-6 | TRBV5-1 | many | CASSEGSSGANVLTF | TGCGCCAGCAGCGAGGGAAGCTCTGGGGCCAACGTCCTGACTTTC